The source of this TCR beta chain is a study of T-cell memory formation after mild COVID-19. TCRdb re-called the 5' RACE reads through MiXCR, storing one row per CDR3 protein. This table holds about 610,000 distinct CDR3 sequences, 15% to 20% found once. Findings of the study overall: In second-wave clones peaking day 37, SARS-CoV-2 specificity remained unconfirmed.

The ends lost 4 bases at V and 3 bases at J; junction bases unmatched: 14. CDR1 SNHLY and CDR2 FYNNEI come from the germline V gene. The CDR3 is 19 residues long. Turning to this clonotype: Its specificity is not known.

The rearrangement links TRBV2 to TRBJ2-1, with 11 positions matching TRBD2. This receptor was taken from an adult woman who had mild COVID-19 (a few samples of this study predate the infection). Cell type and time point are not known. Sequencing was performed on PBMCs or a T cell subset sorted from them (not recorded which). The CDR3 region has the DNA TGTGCCAGCAGTGTCTATCCTAGCGGGAGGTTCGGAGGCTACAATGAGCAGTTCTTC. This translates into CASSVYPSGRFGGYNEQFF.